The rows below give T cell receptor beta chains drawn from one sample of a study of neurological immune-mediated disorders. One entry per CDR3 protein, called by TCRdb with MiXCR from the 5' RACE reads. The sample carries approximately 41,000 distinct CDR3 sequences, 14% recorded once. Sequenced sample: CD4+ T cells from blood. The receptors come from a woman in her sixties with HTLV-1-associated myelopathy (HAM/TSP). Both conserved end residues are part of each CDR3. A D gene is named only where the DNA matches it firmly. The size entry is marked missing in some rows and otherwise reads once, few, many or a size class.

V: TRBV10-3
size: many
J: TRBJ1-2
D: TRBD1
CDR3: CAISESTGTAFYGYTF
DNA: TGTGCCATCAGTGAGTCGACCGGGACAGCGTTCTATGGCTACACCTTC

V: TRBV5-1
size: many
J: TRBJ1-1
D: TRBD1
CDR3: CASSPRQGNTEAFF
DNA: TGCGCCAGCAGCCCACGACAGGGTAACACTGAAGCTTTCTTT

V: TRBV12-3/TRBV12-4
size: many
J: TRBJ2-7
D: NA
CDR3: CASSSGFHEQYF
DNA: TGTGCCAGCAGTTCAGGTTTTCATGAGCAGTACTTC

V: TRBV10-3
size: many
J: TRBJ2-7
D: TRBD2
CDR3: CAISGWTSGVNSYEQYF
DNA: TGTGCCATCAGTGGCTGGACTAGCGGGGTGAACTCCTACGAGCAGTACTTC

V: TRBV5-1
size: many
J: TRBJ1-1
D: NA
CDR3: CASSLVPPATEAFF
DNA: TGCGCCAGCAGCTTGGTTCCACCGGCGACTGAAGCTTTCTTT

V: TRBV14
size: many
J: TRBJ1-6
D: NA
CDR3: CASSRWGEEVNSPLHF
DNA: TGTGCCAGCAGCCGCTGGGGGGAGGAGGTAAATTCACCCCTCCACTTT

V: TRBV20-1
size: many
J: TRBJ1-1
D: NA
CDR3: CSAIGTVNTEAFF
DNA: TGCAGTGCCATCGGGACGGTGAACACTGAAGCTTTCTTT

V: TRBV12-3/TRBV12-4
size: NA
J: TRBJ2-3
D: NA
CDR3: CASSLEIVGDTQYF
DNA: TGTGCCAGCAGTTTAGAAATAGTTGGAGATACGCAGTATTTT

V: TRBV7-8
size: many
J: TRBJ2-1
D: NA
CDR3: CASSLTTQHGNEQFF
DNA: TGTGCCAGCAGCTTGACCACCCAGCACGGGAATGAGCAGTTCTTC

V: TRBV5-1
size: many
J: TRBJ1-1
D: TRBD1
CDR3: CASSPHPSTGEYTEAFF
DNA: TGCGCCAGCAGCCCCCACCCCTCGACAGGGGAATACACTGAAGCTTTCTTT

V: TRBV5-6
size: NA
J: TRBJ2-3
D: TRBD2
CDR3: CASSPWRGGADTQYF
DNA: TGTGCCAGCAGCCCCTGGCGGGGGGGGGCAGATACGCAGTATTTT

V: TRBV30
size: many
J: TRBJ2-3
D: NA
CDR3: CAWSLPVAGTDTQYF
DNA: TGTGCCTGGAGTCTGCCGGTAGCGGGCACAGATACGCAGTATTTT

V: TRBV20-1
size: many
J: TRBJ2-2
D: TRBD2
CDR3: CSATSGGATGELFF
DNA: TGCAGTGCTACTAGCGGGGGGGCCACCGGGGAGCTGTTTTTT

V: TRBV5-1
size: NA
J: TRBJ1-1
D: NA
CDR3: CASSFYICSARGLFGTEAFF
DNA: NA

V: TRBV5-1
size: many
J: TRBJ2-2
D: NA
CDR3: CASSLEAWVRGTGELFF
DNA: TGCGCCAGCAGCTTGGAGGCTTGGGTTCGTGGCACCGGGGAGCTGTTTTTT

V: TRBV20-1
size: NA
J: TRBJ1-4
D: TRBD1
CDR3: CSARTGEEKLFF
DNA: TGCAGTGCTAGAACAGGGGAGGAAAAACTGTTTTTT

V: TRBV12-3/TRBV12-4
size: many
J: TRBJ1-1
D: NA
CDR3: CASSPRDTLNTEAFF
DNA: TGTGCCAGCAGTCCCCGGGACACTCTCAACACTGAAGCTTTCTTT

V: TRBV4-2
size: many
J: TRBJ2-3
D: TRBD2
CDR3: CASSQELAGSTDTQYF
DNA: TGTGCCAGCAGCCAAGAGCTAGCGGGGAGCACAGATACGCAGTATTTT

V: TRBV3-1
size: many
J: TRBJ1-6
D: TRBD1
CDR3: CASSLGTDPTLHF
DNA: TGTGCCAGCAGTCTCGGGACAGATCCCACCCTCCACTTT

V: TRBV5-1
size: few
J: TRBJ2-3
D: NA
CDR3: CASSLGETGDTQYF
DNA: TGCGCCAGCAGCTTGGGGGAGACGGGGGATACGCAGTATTTT

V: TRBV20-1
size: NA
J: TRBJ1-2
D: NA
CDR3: CSARVPRGRNYGYTF
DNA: TGCAGTGCTAGAGTTCCCCGGGGGCGGAACTATGGCTACACCTTC

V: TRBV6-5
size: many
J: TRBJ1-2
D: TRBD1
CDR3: CASRPPGQGGYGYTF
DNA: TGTGCCAGCAGACCCCCGGGACAGGGCGGCTATGGCTACACCTTC

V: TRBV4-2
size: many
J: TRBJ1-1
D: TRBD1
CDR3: CASSQEVGQVNTEAFF
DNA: TGTGCCAGCAGCCAAGAAGTCGGACAGGTGAACACTGAAGCTTTCTTT

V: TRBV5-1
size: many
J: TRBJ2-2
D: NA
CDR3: CASKETGNTGELFF
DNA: TGCGCCAGCAAAGAGACTGGGAACACCGGGGAGCTGTTTTTT

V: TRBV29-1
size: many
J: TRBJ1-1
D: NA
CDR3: CSVEIRPGYTEAFF
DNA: TGCAGCGTTGAAATTAGGCCAGGATACACTGAAGCTTTCTTT

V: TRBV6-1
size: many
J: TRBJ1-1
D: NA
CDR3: CASRISGHNEAFF
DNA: TGTGCCAGCAGGATCTCGGGCCATAACGAAGCTTTCTTT

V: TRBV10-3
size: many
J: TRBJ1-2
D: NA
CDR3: CAISEQTETAYGYTF
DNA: TGTGCCATCAGTGAGCAGACAGAGACGGCATACGGCTACACCTTC

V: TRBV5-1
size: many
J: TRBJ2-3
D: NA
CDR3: CASSLITLSSTDTQYF
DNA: TGCGCCAGCAGCTTGATCACACTTTCTAGCACAGATACGCAGTATTTT

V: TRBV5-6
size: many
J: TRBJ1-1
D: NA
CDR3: CASSLAGSMNTEAFF
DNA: TGTGCCAGCAGCTTGGCTGGCAGTATGAACACTGAAGCTTTCTTT

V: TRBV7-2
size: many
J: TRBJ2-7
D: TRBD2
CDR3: CASSLAGGNLREQYF
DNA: TGTGCCAGCAGCTTAGCCGGGGGGAACCTCCGCGAGCAGTACTTC

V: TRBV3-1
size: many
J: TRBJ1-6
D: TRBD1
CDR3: CASSGGQGYSPLHF
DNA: TGTGCCAGCAGCGGCGGACAGGGGTACTCACCCCTCCACTTT

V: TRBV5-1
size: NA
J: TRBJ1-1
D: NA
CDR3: CASSPGVKPVNTEAFF
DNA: TGCGCCAGCAGCCCGGGAGTCAAGCCAGTGAACACTGAAGCTTTCTTT

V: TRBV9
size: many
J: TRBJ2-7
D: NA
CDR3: CASSLTGYYEQYF
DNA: TGTGCCAGCAGTTTAACAGGGTACTACGAGCAGTACTTC

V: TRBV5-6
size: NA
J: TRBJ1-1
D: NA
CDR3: CASSFYICSASKTPNTEAFF
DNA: NA

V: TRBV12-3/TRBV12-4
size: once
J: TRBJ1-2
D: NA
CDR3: CASSDGNYGYTF
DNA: TGTGCCAGCAGTGACGGGAACTATGGCTACACCTTC

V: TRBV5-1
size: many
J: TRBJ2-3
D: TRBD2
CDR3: CASSRLAGGSTDTQYF
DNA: TGCGCCAGCAGCCGACTAGCGGGGGGGAGCACAGATACGCAGTATTTT

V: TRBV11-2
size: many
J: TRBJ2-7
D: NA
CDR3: CASSPSLESSYEQYF
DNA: TGTGCCAGCAGCCCCTCGCTGGAAAGCTCCTACGAGCAGTACTTC

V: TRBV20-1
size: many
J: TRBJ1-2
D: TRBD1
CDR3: CSARAGQGASGYTF
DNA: TGCAGTGCTAGAGCCGGACAGGGGGCTTCTGGCTACACCTTC

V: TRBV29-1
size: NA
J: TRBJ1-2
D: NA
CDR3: CSVDQEDGYTF
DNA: TGCAGCGTTGATCAAGAGGATGGCTACACCTTC

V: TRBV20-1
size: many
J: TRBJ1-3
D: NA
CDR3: CSAGRAGNTIYF
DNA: TGCAGTGCTGGAAGGGCCGGAAACACCATATATTTT

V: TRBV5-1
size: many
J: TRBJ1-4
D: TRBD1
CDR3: CASSLGGQGNEKLFF
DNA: TGCGCCAGCAGCTTGGGTGGACAGGGCAATGAAAAACTGTTTTTT

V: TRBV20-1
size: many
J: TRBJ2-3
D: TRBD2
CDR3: CSADGVGLAVTDTQYF
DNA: TGCAGTGCTGATGGGGTGGGACTAGCGGTCACAGATACGCAGTATTTT

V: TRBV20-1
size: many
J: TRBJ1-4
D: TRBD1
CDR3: CSADTGGTNEKLFF
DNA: TGCAGTGCGGATACAGGGGGGACTAATGAAAAACTGTTTTTT

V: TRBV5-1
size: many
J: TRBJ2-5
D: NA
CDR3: CASSFQGLGSETQYF
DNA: TGCGCCAGCAGCTTCCAGGGGCTGGGATCGGAGACCCAGTACTTC

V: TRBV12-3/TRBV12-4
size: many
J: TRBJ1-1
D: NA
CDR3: CASSSGRTEAFF
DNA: TGTGCCAGCAGTTCAGGCCGGACTGAAGCTTTCTTT

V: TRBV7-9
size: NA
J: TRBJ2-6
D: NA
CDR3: CASSLARRAGANVLTF
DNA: TGTGCCAGCAGCTTAGCGCGCAGGGCTGGGGCCAACGTCCTGACTTTC

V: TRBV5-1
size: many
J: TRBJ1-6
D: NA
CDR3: CASSLVPPNSPLHF
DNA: TGCGCCAGCAGCTTGGTACCCCCCAATTCACCCCTCCACTTT

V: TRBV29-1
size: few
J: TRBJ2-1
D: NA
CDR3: CSVIRGNEQFF
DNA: TGCAGCGTTATCCGAGGTAATGAGCAGTTCTTC

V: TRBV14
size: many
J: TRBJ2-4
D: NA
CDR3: CASSHRTAALDIQYF
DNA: TGTGCCAGCAGCCACCGGACAGCCGCTTTGGACATTCAGTACTTC

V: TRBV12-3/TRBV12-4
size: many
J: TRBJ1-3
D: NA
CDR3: CASSQTVFVERNTIYF
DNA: TGTGCCAGCAGCCAGACAGTATTTGTAGAAAGAAACACCATATATTTT

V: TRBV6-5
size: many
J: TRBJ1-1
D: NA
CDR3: CASTPEVGDTEAFF
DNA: TGTGCCAGCACCCCGGAGGTAGGGGACACTGAAGCTTTCTTT

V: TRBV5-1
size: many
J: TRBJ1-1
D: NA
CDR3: CASRIGGLSRIVRNTEAFF
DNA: TGCGCCAGCAGGATTGGAGGGCTCTCGAGGATAGTAAGGAACACTGAAGCTTTCTTT

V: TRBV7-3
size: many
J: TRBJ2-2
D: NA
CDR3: CASSYLGGGELFF
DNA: TGTGCCAGCAGCTACCTAGGGGGCGGGGAGCTGTTTTTT

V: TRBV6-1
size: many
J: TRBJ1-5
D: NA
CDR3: CASLLHRQSNQPQHF
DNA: TGTGCCAGCCTGTTGCACCGACAAAGCAATCAGCCCCAGCATTTT

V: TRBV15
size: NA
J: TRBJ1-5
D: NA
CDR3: CATSRDIGSNKPQHF
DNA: TGTGCCACCAGCAGGGACATAGGGAGCAATAAGCCCCAGCATTTT